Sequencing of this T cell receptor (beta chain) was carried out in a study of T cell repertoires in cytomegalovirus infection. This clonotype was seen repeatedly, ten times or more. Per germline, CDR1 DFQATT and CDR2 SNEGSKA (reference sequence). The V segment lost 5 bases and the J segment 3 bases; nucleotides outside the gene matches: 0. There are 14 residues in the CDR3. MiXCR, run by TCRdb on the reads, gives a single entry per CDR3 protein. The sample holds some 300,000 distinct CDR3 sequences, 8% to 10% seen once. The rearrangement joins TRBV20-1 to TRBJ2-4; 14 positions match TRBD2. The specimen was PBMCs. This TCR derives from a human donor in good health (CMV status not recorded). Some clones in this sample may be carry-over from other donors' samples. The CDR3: CSAGTSGGKNIQYF. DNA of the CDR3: TGCAGTGCTGGGACTAGCGGGGGCAAAAACATTCAGTACTTC.